One sample yielded the 26 T cell receptor beta chains listed below, sequenced in a study of T cells in tumors after PD-1 blockade. The assay was immunoSEQ multiplex PCR, and TCRdb's table has in-frame clones only and misses some. The sample lists under 75,000 clones, 74% seen once, with around 4.7% in the top ten. The material was PBMCs, obtained after anti-PD-1 treatment. These TCRs come from a human donor with basal cell carcinoma.

The chain joins TRBV9 to TRBJ2-7, with 8 positions matching TRBD1. Germline loops: CDR1 SGDLS, CDR2 YYNGEE. CDR3 length equals 15 residues. Unmatched junction bases numbered 10, after V lost 4 bases and J lost 4 bases. CDR3 residues: CASSPRTGSQYEQYF. CDR3 coding DNA: TGTGCCAGCAGCCCTAGGACAGGGTCTCAGTACGAGCAGTACTTC.

The gene calls are TRBV6-5 and TRBJ1-6; D might be TRBD1 (6 bases). The CDR3 totals 13 residues. Germline loops: CDR1 MNHEY, CDR2 SVGAGI. V lost 6 bases and J lost 9, with 12 bases in between. The CDR3: CASRPTGSSPLHF. CDR3 bases: TGTGCCAGCAGACCTACAGGGTCTTCACCCCTCCACTTT.

The chain links TRBV6-6 to TRBJ1-1; TRBD1 aligns across 10 bases. The CDR3 consists of 15 residues. J gave up 5 bases and V 2 bases, and 5 bases lay outside the gene matches. Germline CDR1 and CDR2: MNHNY and SVGAGI (reference sequence). CDR3 nucleotide sequence: TGTGCCAGCAGTTACCTGACAGGGGGCTCAACTGAAGCTTTCTTT. The encoded protein is CASSYLTGGSTEAFF.

The rearrangement uses TRBV7-2 and TRBJ1-2; D is ambiguous. Germline CDR1 reads SGHTA; CDR2 reads FQGNSA. The CDR3 consists of 13 residues. Trimming pared 3 bases from V and 7 bases from J, leaving 12 bases between. CDR3 residues: CASSFSTLVGYTF. CDR3 nucleotide sequence: TGTGCCAGCAGCTTTAGCACTTTAGTTGGCTACACCTTC.

In this sample, this clone turned up once. The chain joins TRBV2 to TRBJ2-5, with D perhaps TRBD1 (5 bases). Germline-derived CDR1 and CDR2 are SNHLY and FYNNEI. The CDR3 has 14 amino acids. Trimming left V 5 bases short and J 4 bases short, with 14 bases between. The CDR3 coding sequence is TGTGCCAGCAGTTACAGGCAGGGCGGAGAGACCCAGTACTTC. Amino acid sequence: CASSYRQGGETQYF.

The chain combines TRBV11-3 with TRBJ2-5; TRBD1 matches at 11 bases. Germline trimming cut 5 bases from V and 3 bases from J; bases unmatched to any gene: 5. Germline assignment: CDR1 SGHNT and CDR2 YENEEA. This CDR3 contains 15 residues. Written as DNA, the CDR3 is TGTGCCAGCAGCCCACGGACAGGGGGCGAAGAGACCCAGTACTTC. Translation gives CASSPRTGGEETQYF.

The chain carries TRBV6-1 and TRBJ2-7; tentative D call: TRBD1 (5 bases). The length of the CDR3 is 14 residues. V lost 1 base and J 2 bases, leaving 9 bases between the germline ends. Per the germline V gene, CDR1 is MNHNS and CDR2 is SASEGT. This CDR3 is CASSEEGPTYEQYF. CDR3 nucleotides: TGTGCCAGCAGTGAAGAGGGGCCGACCTACGAGCAGTACTTC.

This clone has only a few counts. V gene TRBV27 combines with J gene TRBJ2-1, with TRBD1 identical over 10 bases. The CDR3 sequence is 15 residues long. Germline V gene sequence: CDR1 MNHEY, CDR2 SMNVEV (reference sequence). Germline trimming cut 2 bases from V and 6 bases from J; bases unmatched to any gene: 4. In nucleotides, the CDR3 is TGTGCCAGCAGTTTAGACAGGGGGCCATCCAATGAGCAGTTCTTC. This codes for CASSLDRGPSNEQFF.

V is TRBV7-2 and J is TRBJ2-1, with 9 bases fitting TRBD2. V trimming: 4 bases; J trimming: 0 bases; junction bases outside the gene matches: 1. Germline V gene lookup returns CDR1 SGHTA and CDR2 FQGNSA. This CDR3 region has 15 residues. Here the CDR3 reads CASSSSGASYNEQFF. The CDR3 nucleotides read TGTGCCAGCAGCTCTAGCGGGGCCTCCTACAATGAGCAGTTCTTC.

The genes are TRBV6-6 and TRBJ1-2; D remains ambiguous. Germline CDR1 MNHNY, CDR2 SVGAGI (reference sequence). Trimming cost V 0 bases and J 7 bases, with 9 bases left between them. This CDR3 is 13 amino acids long. As DNA, the CDR3 is TGTGCCAGCAGTTACTCCCCAGGAGGTGGCTACACCTTC. Encoded protein: CASSYSPGGGYTF.

With regard to this clone: A single base separates this from a much larger clone, so it may be a read error. Other DNA sequences in this specimen translate into the identical CDR3. V and J are TRBV7-9 and TRBJ1-2; 7 bases map to TRBD1. V trimming: 5 bases; J trimming: 8 bases; junction bases outside the gene matches: 5. The CDR3 contains 12 residues. Germline V gives CDR1 SEHNR, CDR2 FQNEAQ (reference sequence). In nucleotides, the CDR3 is TGTGCCAGCAGCCCCCGACAGGGAGGCTACACCTTC. Its protein product is CASSPRQGGYTF.

This chain links TRBV27 with TRBJ1-4, with 9 bases identical to TRBD1. V lost 5 bases to trimming and J lost 8 bases; unmatched junction nucleotides: 6. This CDR3 comprises 14 residues. The germline V gene has CDR1 MNHEY and CDR2 SMNVEV (reference sequence). This chain's CDR3 is CASSPGQGWEKLFF. Written as DNA, the CDR3 is TGTGCCAGCAGTCCGGGACAGGGCTGGGAAAAACTGTTTTTT.

A few counts support this clone. The chain uses TRBV28 and TRBJ1-2, with D maybe TRBD1 (6 bases). V lost 10 bases to trimming and J lost 0 bases, with 12 bases between them. The length of the CDR3 is 13 residues. The germline V gene has CDR1 MDHEN and CDR2 SYDVKM. CDR3 DNA: TGTGCCAATGCTCAGGGGACTAACTATGGCTACACCTTC. Protein sequence: CANAQGTNYGYTF.

This clone came up a few times. The rearrangement links TRBV19 to TRBJ2-2; D uncertain. This CDR3 spans 13 amino acids. Germline loops: CDR1 LNHDA, CDR2 SQIVND (reference sequence). Deletions cut 0 bases from V and 4 bases from J, with 3 bases between. In DNA, the CDR3 is TGTGCCAGTAGTATAGATTCCACCGGGGAGCTGTTTTTT. Its translation is CASSIDSTGELFF.

The V and J genes are TRBV9 and TRBJ2-5; 13 bases agree with TRBD2. This CDR3 contains 17 residues. Germline values: CDR1 SGDLS, CDR2 YYNGEE. Trimming at V came to 2 bases and at J to 1 base, leaving 5 bases not matched to a gene. The CDR3 DNA reads as TGTGCCAGCAGCGTCTCGACTAGCGGGGGGACCCAAGAGACCCAGTACTTC. Its translation is CASSVSTSGGTQETQYF.

CDR3: CASSRRGPYGADTQYF. As DNA, the CDR3 is TGTGCCAGCAGCCGCCGCGGACCTTACGGCGCAGATACGCAGTATTTT. The chain joins TRBV3-1 (or the pseudogene TRBV3-2) to TRBJ2-3; no reliable D call. This CDR3 is built from 16 residues. V dropped 4 bases and J dropped 4 bases, with 18 bases sitting between them. Germline assignment: CDR1 LGHDT and CDR2 YNNKEL (reference sequence).

V usage is TRBV6-4 and J usage is TRBJ2-3; D is unclear. The CDR3 has 14 residues. Germline V gene sequence: CDR1 MRHNA, CDR2 SNTAGT. V was trimmed by 4 bases and J by 1 base, leaving 9 bases between them. The CDR3, as DNA: TGTGCCAGCAGTGGGAAAGGCGGCACAGATACGCAGTATTTT. The encoded protein is CASSGKGGTDTQYF.

The genes are TRBV5-1 and TRBJ2-1; 10 bases agree with TRBD2. V lost 2 bases, J lost 5 bases, and 4 bases stayed unmatched. The CDR3 has 15 residues. CDR1 and CDR2 from the germline V gene are SGHRS and YFSETQ. The CDR3 loop reads CASSFSGGIDNEQFF. The CDR3 region has the DNA TGCGCCAGCAGCTTTAGCGGGGGGATCGACAATGAGCAGTTCTTC.

The V gene is TRBV6-1, the J gene TRBJ2-6; 12 bases are a match to TRBD2. After removal of 0 bases from V and 3 bases from J, the junction contained 6 bases not matched to a gene. Germline V gene lookup returns CDR1 MNHNS and CDR2 SASEGT. The CDR3 runs to 19 residues. CDR3 nucleotides: TGTGCCAGCAGTGAAGCGGTTACTAGCGGGGGGTATGGGGCCAACGTCCTGACTTTC. It specifies CASSEAVTSGGYGANVLTF.

The rearrangement uses TRBV6-5 and TRBJ2-1; a possible D gene is TRBD2 (6 bases). The CDR3 has 15 amino acids. CDR1 MNHEY and CDR2 SVGAGI come from the germline V gene. V lost 6 bases and J lost 0, with 12 bases in between. CDR3 residues: CASRYTSLSYNEQFF. The CDR3 DNA reads as TGTGCCAGCAGATATACTAGCCTCTCCTACAATGAGCAGTTCTTC.

The chain joins TRBV3-1 (or the pseudogene TRBV3-2) to TRBJ1-3; D unclear. Germline CDR1 LGHDT, CDR2 YNNKEL (reference sequence). The CDR3 is 13 residues long. Between the trimmed V and J ends, which lost 1 base and 4 bases, there was a span of 5 bases. The CDR3: CASSQVIGNTIYF. CDR3 nucleotide sequence: TGTGCCAGCAGCCAAGTCATCGGAAACACCATATATTTT.

V and J are TRBV3-1 (or the pseudogene TRBV3-2) and TRBJ1-2; 7 nucleotides agree with TRBD1. The germline gives CDR1 LGHDT, CDR2 YNNKEL (reference sequence). This CDR3 is built from 17 residues. V was pared by 3 bases and J by 4 bases, with 14 bases of the junction left unmatched. CDR3 DNA sequence: TGTGCCAGCAGCCAGATGGGTCGAGGGGGCGTAAGCTATGGCTACACCTTC. The encoded protein is CASSQMGRGGVSYGYTF.

This chain joins TRBV18 and TRBJ2-3, with no clear D. The V and J ends lost 0 bases and 4 bases respectively, with 11 bases between them. CDR3 size: 15 residues. Germline V gives CDR1 KGHSH, CDR2 LQKENI. The CDR3: CASSPPSSNPDTQYF. As DNA, the CDR3 is TGTGCCAGCTCACCACCAAGCTCGAACCCAGATACGCAGTATTTT.

As concerns this clone: Within the sample, other DNA sequences also encode this same CDR3. The V call is TRBV5-1, the J call TRBJ1-2, with TRBD1 identical over 7 bases. The CDR3 sequence is 15 residues long. In germline, CDR1 is SGHRS, CDR2 YFSETQ. After removal of 0 bases from V and 6 bases from J, the junction contained 8 bases not matched to a gene. The CDR3 DNA reads as TGCGCCAGCAGCTTGGGGGCCGCAGGGGGGGATGGCTACACCTTC. This sequence encodes CASSLGAAGGDGYTF.

The CDR3 coding sequence is TGCAGTGCTAGTCTGGCGGGGGGCGATTCCTACAATGAGCAGTTCTTC. Translated, it gives CSASLAGGDSYNEQFF. V and J are TRBV20-1 and TRBJ2-1, with 8 bases lining up with TRBD2. With 3 bases clipped from V and 1 base from J, the junction kept 8 bases outside the gene matches. The CDR3 extends over 16 amino acids. Germline CDR1 reads DFQATT; CDR2 reads SNEGSKA (reference sequence).

Only a few counts were recorded for this clone. The chain joins TRBV2 to TRBJ1-3; D is unclear. V was clipped by 6 bases and J by 5 bases, with 17 bases between them. This CDR3 comprises 15 residues. Germline V gives CDR1 SNHLY, CDR2 FYNNEI. The CDR3 loop is CASRPDGKRRNTIYF. The CDR3 DNA sequence: TGTGCCAGCAGGCCAGACGGAAAGAGGCGAAACACCATATATTTT.